This T cell receptor beta chain was sequenced during a study of T-cell reconstitution after alpha-beta-depleted transplantation in children. In its sample, this clonotype was seen a few times. Antigen unknown. Study observations and caveats: Reports say that about two months after transplant, the alpha-beta T cells came out of several hundred graft clones that had expanded. Newly made T cells mostly supplied T-cell counts and diversity one year after transplant.

Preparing the TCRbeta library involved the use of unique molecular identifiers. One entry per CDR3 protein, called by TCRdb with MiXCR from the PCR reads. This sample has about 250,000 distinct CDR3 sequences, with under 30% found just once. The CDR3 contains 18 residues. Trimming removed 6 bases at V and 8 bases at J, with 32 bases between. Germline CDR1 reads DFQATT; CDR2 reads SNEGSKA (reference sequence). The chain has TRBV20-1 and TRBJ2-1; D might be TRBD1 or TRBD2, each matching 5 bases. This TCR came from a female patient aged 2 to 10 who had a stem cell transplant for congenital amegakaryocytic thrombocytopenia, so the T cells may come from the graft donor. Sequencing used PBMCs, mostly from graft donor cells, obtained 360 days after TCRalphabeta/CD19-depleted stem cell transplant. Here the CDR3 reads CSARDRTDIGRVIDEQFF. Written as DNA, the CDR3 is TGCAGTGCCAGGGATCGGACTGACATCGGTCGGGTGATCGATGAGCAGTTCTTC.